The TCR beta chain under discussion was sequenced for a study of CD8 T cells in Susac syndrome. Study context: Patients with Susac syndrome, at blood draw, were therapy-naive, on corticosteroids, or on intravenous immunoglobulin alone. Whole-study findings and limits: Clonal expansion was missing from Susac syndrome CD4+ T cell repertoires.

The diagnostic criteria were recently defined, and patients with Susac syndrome met them for definite or probable disease. RNA, at about 0.5 to 1 ug, was reverse transcribed with random hexamers. TCRdb re-called the immunoSEQ multiplex PCR reads with MiXCR, one entry per CDR3 protein. Of about 170,000 distinct CDR3 sequences listed, roughly 95% were seen once; the top ten hold approximately 0.12%. Germline assignment: CDR1 GTSNPN and CDR2 SVGIG (reference sequence). J lost 8 bases, V lost 2 bases, and 5 bases had no gene match. The CDR3 extends over 13 amino acids. As concerns this clonotype: Antigen: not known.

This rearrangement joins TRBV30 to TRBJ1-3; 8 positions agree with TRBD1. The source of this sequence is a human donor with Susac syndrome. Sequenced material: CD4+ T cells from PBMCs. As DNA, the CDR3 is TGTGCCTGGAGTACGGACAGGGCGGACACCATATATTTT. Protein: CAWSTDRADTIYF.